These 14 T cell receptor beta chains came from one sample sequenced in a study of blood T cell repertoires in COVID-19 (dated by TCRdb to the early 2020s). The library was obtained by the immunoSEQ multiplex PCR assay. TCRdb stores this immuneACCESS table with in-frame sequences only. Part of the clones is absent; in the studies checked, under half of the shortfall reflects unresolved V genes, and no reason is known for the rest. Counted in this sample were 250,000 to 400,000 clones; around 87% of them appeared once. The biggest ten clones account for approximately 5% of the sample. The specimen sequenced was PBMCs or T cells enriched from blood (not recorded which). The source of these receptors is a woman aged 25 to 39 who had recovered from COVID-19.

The chain joins TRBV4-2 to TRBJ1-5; D gene ambiguous. CDR1 is LGHNA and CDR2 is YNFKEQ in the germline V gene. There are 15 residues in the CDR3. Trimming took off 5 bases at V and 0 bases at J, with 11 bases between the two ends. The CDR3 nucleotides read TGTGCCAGCAGCTTTTGGCGGGATAGCAATCAGCCCCAGCATTTT. Protein product: CASSFWRDSNQPQHF.

CDR3 nucleotides: TGTGCCAGCAGCTTAGGCAGATTCTCTCAGGGGAACACTGAAGCTTTCTTT. As protein: CASSLGRFSQGNTEAFF. The chain recombines TRBV7-8 with TRBJ1-1, with a possible D match to TRBD1 (5 bases). Trimming cost V 1 base and J 1 base, with 16 bases left between them. The CDR3 runs 17 residues. Germline CDR1 reads SGHVS; CDR2 reads FQNEAQ.

This clone was recorded only once. This chain links TRBV7-9 with TRBJ2-3; D remains ambiguous. This CDR3 region has 11 residues. Looked up from germline, CDR1 is SEHNR and CDR2 is FQNEAQ (reference sequence). V was cut by 6 bases and J by 5 bases, with 6 bases left in between. CDR3 amino acids: CASSILDTQYF. CDR3 DNA: TGTGCCAGCAGTATACTAGATACGCAGTATTTT.

The chain carries TRBV28 and TRBJ2-5; 10 bases agree with TRBD2. Germline trimming cut 6 bases from V and 12 bases from J; bases unmatched to any gene: 13. From germline, CDR1 is MDHEN and CDR2 SYDVKM. There are 14 residues in the CDR3. CDR3 residues: CASSPPGLAADKYF. CDR3 DNA sequence: TGTGCCAGCAGCCCCCCCGGACTAGCGGCGGACAAGTACTTC.

The gene calls are TRBV15 and TRBJ2-1; possible D gene TRBD2, 5 bases. The CDR3 loop spans 17 amino acids. The V gene's germline CDR1 is LNHNV and CDR2 YYDKDF (reference sequence). Between the trimmed V and J ends, which lost 2 bases and 7 bases, there was a span of 21 bases. The CDR3 loop reads CATSRKLDVALGNEQFF. CDR3 coding DNA: TGTGCCACCAGCAGAAAACTAGACGTCGCCTTGGGGAATGAGCAGTTCTTC.

The chain is built from TRBV5-1 and TRBJ1-5; tentative D call: TRBD1 (6 bases). Germline values: CDR1 SGHRS, CDR2 YFSETQ. V was shortened by 0 bases and J by 2 bases, with 9 bases between the two germline ends. The CDR3 consists of 15 residues. CDR3 bases: TGCGCCAGCAGCTTGGCGGGGGGGCGCAATCAGCCCCAGCATTTT. This sequence encodes CASSLAGGRNQPQHF.

The chain has TRBV7-9 and TRBJ2-3; D might be TRBD2 (6 bases). Germline V CDR1 and CDR2: SEHNR, FQNEAQ (reference sequence). This CDR3 comprises 17 residues. Trimming took off 1 base at V and 3 bases at J, with 17 bases between the two ends. CDR3 sequence reads: CASSLGRLARQTDTQYF. CDR3 nucleotide sequence: TGTGCCAGCAGCTTAGGGCGGCTAGCGCGTCAAACAGATACGCAGTATTTT.

The chain employs TRBV7-2 and TRBJ1-2, with 9 bases that match TRBD1. Germline V gives CDR1 SGHTA, CDR2 FQGNSA. The CDR3 loop spans 14 amino acids. V shed 4 bases and J 8 bases; nucleotides not matched to a gene: 8. CDR3 loop: CASSSNGQGRGYTF. The DNA for the CDR3 is TGTGCCAGCAGCTCAAACGGACAGGGGCGCGGCTACACCTTC. The variable domain in full, completed from reference TRBV7-2 and TRBJ1-2, reads GAGVSQSPSNKVTEKGKDVELRCDPISGHTALYWYRQSLGQGLEFLIYFQGNSAPDKSGLPSDRFSAERTGGSVSTLTIQRTQQEDSAVYLCASSSNGQGRGYTFGSGTRLTVV.

The genes are TRBV13 and TRBJ2-1; D may be TRBD2 (6 bases). Germline V gene lookup returns CDR1 PRHDT and CDR2 FYEKMQ (reference sequence). The CDR3 has 15 amino acids. The V and J ends lost 5 bases and 4 bases respectively, with 15 bases between them. CDR3 DNA: TGTGCCAGCAGCCCCCGACGGGACTGGTACAATGAGCAGTTCTTC. This encodes CASSPRRDWYNEQFF.

This sequence joins TRBV27 and TRBJ2-2, with a possible D match to TRBD1 (6 bases). Germline V gene data show CDR1 as MNHEY and CDR2 as SMNVEV (reference sequence). V lost 7 bases to trimming and J lost 5 bases, with 20 bases between them. The CDR3 has 16 residues. In DNA form, the CDR3 reads TGTGCCAGCAAACGGCAGGGGTTAGGACAGACCGGGGAGCTGTTTTTT. The encoded protein is CASKRQGLGQTGELFF.

This chain connects TRBV19 to TRBJ2-7; 12 nucleotides line up with TRBD2. This CDR3 region has 22 residues. Germline loops: CDR1 LNHDA, CDR2 SQIVND (reference sequence). The J segment lost 2 bases and the V segment lost 5 bases, leaving 25 bases of the junction unmatched. CDR3 amino acids: CASSLGPSGGAWARTETYEQYF. Here the CDR3 DNA reads TGTGCCAGTAGTTTAGGCCCTAGCGGGGGGGCCTGGGCGCGCACGGAGACCTACGAGCAGTACTTC.

DNA of the CDR3: TGTGCCAGTAGTTGGGGGACAGGCTCCATGGACACTGAAGCTTTCTTT. It translates to CASSWGTGSMDTEAFF. The chain couples TRBV19 to TRBJ1-1; 8 bases agree with TRBD1. This CDR3 contains 16 residues. Germline assignment: CDR1 LNHDA and CDR2 SQIVND (reference sequence). The junction had 11 bases not matched to a gene; V was cut back by 5 bases and J by 3 bases.

The chain has TRBV13 and TRBJ2-1; 10 bases line up with TRBD2. Germline V CDR1 and CDR2: PRHDT, FYEKMQ (reference sequence). V was clipped by 4 bases and J by 8 bases; unmatched bases: 11. The CDR3 loop spans 16 amino acids. The CDR3, as DNA: TGTGCCAGCAGCTATCCGAGCGGGGGGGCAATCGATGAGCAGTTCTTC. Encoded protein: CASSYPSGGAIDEQFF.

To note about this clone: The same CDR3 is also encoded by other DNA sequences in this sample. The chain couples TRBV11-2 to TRBJ2-7; D perhaps matches TRBD1 (6 bases). Trimming removed 5 bases from V and 3 bases from J, with 11 bases in between. The germline V gene has CDR1 SGHAT and CDR2 FQNNGV. This CDR3 region has 13 residues. CDR3 in amino acids: CASSRTGFYEQYF. The CDR3 DNA is TGTGCCAGCAGCCGAACAGGGTTCTACGAGCAGTACTTC.